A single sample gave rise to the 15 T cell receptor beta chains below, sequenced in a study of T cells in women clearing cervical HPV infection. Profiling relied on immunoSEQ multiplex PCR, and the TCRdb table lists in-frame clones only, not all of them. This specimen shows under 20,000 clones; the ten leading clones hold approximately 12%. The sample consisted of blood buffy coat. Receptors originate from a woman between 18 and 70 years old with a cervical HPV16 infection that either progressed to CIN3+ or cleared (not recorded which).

CDR3: CASSTPQGTDTQYF. The sequenced CDR3 bases are TGTGCCAGTAGTACGCCACAGGGAACAGATACG. The rearrangement uses TRBV19 and TRBJ2-3; TRBD1 is a possible D gene (6 bases). Sequencing ends 3 residues short of the CDR3 end; the germline J gene provides the rest. V lost 4 bases and J lost 3, with 11 bases in between. Germline V lookup: CDR1 LNHDA, CDR2 SQIVND (reference sequence). The CDR3 has 14 residues.

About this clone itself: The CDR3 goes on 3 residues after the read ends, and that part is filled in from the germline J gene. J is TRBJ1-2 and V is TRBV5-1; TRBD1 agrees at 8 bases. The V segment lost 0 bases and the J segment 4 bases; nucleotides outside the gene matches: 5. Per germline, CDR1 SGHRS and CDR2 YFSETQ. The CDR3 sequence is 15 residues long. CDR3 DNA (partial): TGCGCCAGCAGCTTGGACGGACAGGGATCCTATGGC. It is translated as CASSLDGQGSYG. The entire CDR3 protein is CASSLDGQGSYGYTF.

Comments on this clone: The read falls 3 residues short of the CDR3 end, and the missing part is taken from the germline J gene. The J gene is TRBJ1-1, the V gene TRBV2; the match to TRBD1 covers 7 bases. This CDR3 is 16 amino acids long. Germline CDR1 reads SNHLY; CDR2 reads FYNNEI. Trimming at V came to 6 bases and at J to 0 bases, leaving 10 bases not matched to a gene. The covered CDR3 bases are TGTGCCAGCAGGACGACAGGGACACTCATGAACACTGAA. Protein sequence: CASRTTGTLMNTE. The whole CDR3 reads CASRTTGTLMNTEAFF.

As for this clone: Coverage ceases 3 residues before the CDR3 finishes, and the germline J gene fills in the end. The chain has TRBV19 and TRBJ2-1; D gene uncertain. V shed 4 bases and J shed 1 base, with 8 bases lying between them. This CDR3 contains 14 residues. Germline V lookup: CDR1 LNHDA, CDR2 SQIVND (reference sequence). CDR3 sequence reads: CASSNLGSYNEQFF. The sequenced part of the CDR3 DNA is TGTGCCAGTAGTAACCTAGGTTCCTACAATGAG.

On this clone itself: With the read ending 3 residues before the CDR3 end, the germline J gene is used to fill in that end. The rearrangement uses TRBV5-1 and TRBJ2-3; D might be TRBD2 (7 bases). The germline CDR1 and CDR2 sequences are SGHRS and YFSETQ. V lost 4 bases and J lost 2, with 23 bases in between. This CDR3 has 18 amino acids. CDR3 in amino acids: CASSKRAGMGGPTDTQYF. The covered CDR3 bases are TGCGCCAGCAGCAAACGGGCAGGAATGGGGGGGCCCACAGATACG.

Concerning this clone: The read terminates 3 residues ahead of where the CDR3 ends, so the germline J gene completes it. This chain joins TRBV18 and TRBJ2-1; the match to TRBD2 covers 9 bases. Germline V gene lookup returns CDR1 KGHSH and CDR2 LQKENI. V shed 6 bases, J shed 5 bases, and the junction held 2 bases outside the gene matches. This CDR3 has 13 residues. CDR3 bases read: TGTGCCAGCTCTGGACTAGCGCACAATGAG. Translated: CASSGLAHNE. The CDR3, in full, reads CASSGLAHNEQFF.

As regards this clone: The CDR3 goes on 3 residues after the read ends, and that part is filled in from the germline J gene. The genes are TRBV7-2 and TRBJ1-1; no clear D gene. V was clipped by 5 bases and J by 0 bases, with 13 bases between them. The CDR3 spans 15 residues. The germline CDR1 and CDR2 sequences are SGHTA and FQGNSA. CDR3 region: CASSPPGEMNTEAFF. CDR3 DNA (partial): TGTGCCAGCAGCCCCCCCGGGGAGATGAACACTGAA.

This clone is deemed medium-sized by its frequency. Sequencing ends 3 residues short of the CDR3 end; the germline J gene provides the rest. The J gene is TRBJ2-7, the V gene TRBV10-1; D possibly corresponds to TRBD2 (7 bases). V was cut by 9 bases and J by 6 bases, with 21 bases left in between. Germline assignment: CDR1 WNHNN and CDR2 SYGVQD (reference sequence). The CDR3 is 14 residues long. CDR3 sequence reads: CASTGGGGLGEQYF. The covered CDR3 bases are TGCGCCAGTACTGGAGGGGGGGGGCTGGGCGAG.

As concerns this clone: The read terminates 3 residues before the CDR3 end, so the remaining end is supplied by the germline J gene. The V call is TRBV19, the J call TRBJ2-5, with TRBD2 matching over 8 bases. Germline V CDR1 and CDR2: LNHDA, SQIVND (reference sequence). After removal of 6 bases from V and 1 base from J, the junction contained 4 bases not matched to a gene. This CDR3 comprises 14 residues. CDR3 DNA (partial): TGTGCCAGTAGCCGAGCGGGGGCCCAAGAGACC. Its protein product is CASSRAGAQET. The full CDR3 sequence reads CASSRAGAQETQYF.

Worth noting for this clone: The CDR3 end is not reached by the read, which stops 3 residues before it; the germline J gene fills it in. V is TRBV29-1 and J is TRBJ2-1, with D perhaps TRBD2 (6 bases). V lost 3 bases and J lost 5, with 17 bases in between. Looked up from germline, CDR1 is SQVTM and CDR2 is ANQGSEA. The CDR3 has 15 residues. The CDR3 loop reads CSVDRIGGANNEQFF. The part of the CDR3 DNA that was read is TGCAGCGTTGATCGGATAGGAGGGGCAAACAATGAG.

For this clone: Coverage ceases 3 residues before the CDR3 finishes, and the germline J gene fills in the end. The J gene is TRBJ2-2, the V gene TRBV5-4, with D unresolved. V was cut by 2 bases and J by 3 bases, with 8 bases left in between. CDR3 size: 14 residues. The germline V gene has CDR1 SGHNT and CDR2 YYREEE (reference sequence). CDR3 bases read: TGTGCCAGCAGCTTAAGGTTGGACACCGGGGAG. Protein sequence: CASSLRLDTGE. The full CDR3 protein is CASSLRLDTGELFF.

Incomplete CDR3 DNA: TGTGCCTGGAGTCCGGGCGGGAGAGGCACAGATACG. It specifies CAWSPGGRGTDT. The CDR3, in full, reads CAWSPGGRGTDTQYF. The J gene is TRBJ2-3, the V gene TRBV30, with TRBD2 matching 7 bases. The read is 3 residues too short to cover the CDR3 end, so that end is filled in from the germline J gene. The germline gives CDR1 GTSNPN, CDR2 SVGIG (reference sequence). The J segment lost 1 base and the V segment lost 2 bases, leaving 6 bases of the junction unmatched. The CDR3 runs to 15 residues.

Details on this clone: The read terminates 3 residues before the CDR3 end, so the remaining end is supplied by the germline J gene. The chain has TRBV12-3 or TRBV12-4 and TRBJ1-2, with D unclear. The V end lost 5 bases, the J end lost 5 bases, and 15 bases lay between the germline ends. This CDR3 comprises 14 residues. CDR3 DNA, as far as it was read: TGTGCCAGCAGTACCGGGTTACTAACGTATGGC. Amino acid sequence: CASSTGLLTYG. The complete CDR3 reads CASSTGLLTYGYTF.

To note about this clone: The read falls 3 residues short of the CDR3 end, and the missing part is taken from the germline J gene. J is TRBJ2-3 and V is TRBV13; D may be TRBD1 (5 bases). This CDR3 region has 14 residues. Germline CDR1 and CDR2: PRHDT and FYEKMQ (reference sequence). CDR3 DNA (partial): TGTGCCAGCAGCTTAAATTCTGGGGCTCGGACG. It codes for CASSLNSGART. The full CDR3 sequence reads CASSLNSGARTQYF.

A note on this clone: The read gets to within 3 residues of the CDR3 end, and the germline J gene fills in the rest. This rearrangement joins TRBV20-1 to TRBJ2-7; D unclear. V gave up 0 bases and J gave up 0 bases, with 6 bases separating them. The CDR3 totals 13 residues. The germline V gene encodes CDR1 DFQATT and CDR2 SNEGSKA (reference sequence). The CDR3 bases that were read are TGCAGTGCTAGAGATCTAGACTCCTACGAG. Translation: CSARDLDSYE. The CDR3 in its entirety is CSARDLDSYEQYF.